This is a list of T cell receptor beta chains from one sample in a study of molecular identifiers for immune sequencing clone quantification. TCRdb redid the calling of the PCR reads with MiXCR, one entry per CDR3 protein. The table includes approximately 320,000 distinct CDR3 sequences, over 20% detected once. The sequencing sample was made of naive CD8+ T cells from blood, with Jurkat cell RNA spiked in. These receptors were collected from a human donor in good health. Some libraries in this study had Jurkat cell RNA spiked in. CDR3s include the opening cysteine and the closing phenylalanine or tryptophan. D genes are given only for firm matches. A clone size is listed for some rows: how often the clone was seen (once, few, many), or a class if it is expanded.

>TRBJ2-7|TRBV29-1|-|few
CSVEISSPYEQYF
TGCAGCGTCGAAATTTCGTCTCCCTACGAGCAGTACTTC
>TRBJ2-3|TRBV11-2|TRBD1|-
CASSLDITGQGASDTQYF
TGTGCCAGCAGCTTAGATATCACCGGACAGGGGGCATCAGATACGCAGTATTTT
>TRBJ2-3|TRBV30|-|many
CAWSWTIYDTQYF
TGTGCCTGGAGTTGGACGATTTACGATACGCAGTATTTT
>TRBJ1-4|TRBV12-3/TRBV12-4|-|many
CASSFDPEKLFF
TGTGCCAGCAGTTTTGACCCTGAAAAACTGTTTTTT
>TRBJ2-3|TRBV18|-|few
CASSPGRAGNSSDTQYF
TGTGCCAGCTCACCAGGACGGGCAGGGAATAGTTCAGATACGCAGTATTTT
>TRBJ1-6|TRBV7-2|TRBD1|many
CASSLAFLGDRANSPLHF
TGTGCCAGCAGCTTAGCCTTTCTGGGGGACAGGGCGAATTCACCCCTCCACTTT
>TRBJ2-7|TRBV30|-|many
CAWSAYEQYF
TGTGCCTGGAGTGCCTACGAGCAGTACTTC
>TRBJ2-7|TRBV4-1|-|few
CASSTYRNYEQYF
TGCGCCAGCAGCACCTACAGGAACTACGAGCAGTACTTC
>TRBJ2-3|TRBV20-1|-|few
CSARVGYTDTQYF
TGCAGTGCCCGGGTAGGGTACACAGATACGCAGTATTTT
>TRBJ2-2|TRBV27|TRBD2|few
CASSIGTSTGELFF
TGTGCCAGCAGTATCGGGACTAGCACCGGGGAGCTGTTTTTT